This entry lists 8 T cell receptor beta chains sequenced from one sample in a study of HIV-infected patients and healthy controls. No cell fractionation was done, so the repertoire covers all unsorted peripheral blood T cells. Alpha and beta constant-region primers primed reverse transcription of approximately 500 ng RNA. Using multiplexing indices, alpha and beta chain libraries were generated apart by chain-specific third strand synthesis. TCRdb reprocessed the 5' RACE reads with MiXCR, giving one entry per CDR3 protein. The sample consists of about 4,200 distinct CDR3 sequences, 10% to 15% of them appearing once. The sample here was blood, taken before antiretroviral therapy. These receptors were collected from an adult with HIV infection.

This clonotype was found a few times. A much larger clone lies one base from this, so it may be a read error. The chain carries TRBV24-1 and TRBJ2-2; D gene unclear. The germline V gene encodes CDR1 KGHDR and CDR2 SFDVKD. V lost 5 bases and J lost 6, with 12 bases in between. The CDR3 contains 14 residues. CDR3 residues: CATSVVSRAGELFF. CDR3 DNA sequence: TGTGCCACCAGTGTCGTGAGCCGGGCCGGGGAGCTGTTTTTT.

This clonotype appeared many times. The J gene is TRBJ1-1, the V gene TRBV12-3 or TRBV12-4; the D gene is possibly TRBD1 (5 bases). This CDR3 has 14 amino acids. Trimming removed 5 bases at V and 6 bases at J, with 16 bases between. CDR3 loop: CASSLPGLVAEAFF. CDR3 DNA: TGTGCCAGCAGTCTTCCGGGACTCGTGGCTGAAGCTTTCTTT.

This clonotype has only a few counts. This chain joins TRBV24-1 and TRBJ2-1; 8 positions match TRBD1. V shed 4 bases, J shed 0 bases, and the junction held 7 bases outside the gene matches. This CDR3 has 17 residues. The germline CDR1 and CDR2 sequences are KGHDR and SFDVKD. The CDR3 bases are TGTGCCACCAGTGACCCTAGACAGGGGTCCTCCTACAATGAGCAGTTCTTC. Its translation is CATSDPRQGSSYNEQFF.

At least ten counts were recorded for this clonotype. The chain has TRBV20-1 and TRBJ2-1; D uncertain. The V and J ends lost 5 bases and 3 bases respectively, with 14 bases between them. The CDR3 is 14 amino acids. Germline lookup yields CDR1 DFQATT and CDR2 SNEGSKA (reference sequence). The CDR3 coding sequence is TGCAGTGCTTCCCCTATCTTACTCTACAATGAGCAGTTCTTC. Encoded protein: CSASPILLYNEQFF.

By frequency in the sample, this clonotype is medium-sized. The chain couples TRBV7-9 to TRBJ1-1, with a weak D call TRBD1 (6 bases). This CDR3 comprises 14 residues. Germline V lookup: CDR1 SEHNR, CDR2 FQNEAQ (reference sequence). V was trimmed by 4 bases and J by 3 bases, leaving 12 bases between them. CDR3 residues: CASSSYRDHTEAFF. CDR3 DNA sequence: TGTGCCAGCAGCTCATACAGGGATCACACTGAAGCTTTCTTT. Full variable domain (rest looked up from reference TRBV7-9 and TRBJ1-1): DTGVSQNPRHKITKRGQNVTFRCDPISEHNRLYWYRQTLGQGPEFLTYFQNEAQLEKSRLLSDRFSAERPKGSFSTLEIQRTEQGDSAMYLCASSSYRDHTEAFFGQGTRLTVV.

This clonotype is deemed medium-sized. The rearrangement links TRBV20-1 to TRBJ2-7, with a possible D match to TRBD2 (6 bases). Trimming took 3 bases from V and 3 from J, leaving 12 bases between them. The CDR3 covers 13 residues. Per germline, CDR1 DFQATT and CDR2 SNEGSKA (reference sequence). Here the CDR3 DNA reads TGCAGTGCTAGTATCGGGAGACGCTACGAGCAGTACTTC. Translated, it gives CSASIGRRYEQYF.

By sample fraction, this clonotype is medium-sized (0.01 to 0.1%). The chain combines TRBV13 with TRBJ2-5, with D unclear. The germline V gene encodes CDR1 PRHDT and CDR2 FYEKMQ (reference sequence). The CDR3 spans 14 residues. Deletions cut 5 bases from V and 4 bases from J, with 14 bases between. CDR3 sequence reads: CASSPLRAIETQYF. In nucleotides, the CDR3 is TGTGCCAGCAGCCCCCTCCGGGCCATAGAGACCCAGTACTTC.

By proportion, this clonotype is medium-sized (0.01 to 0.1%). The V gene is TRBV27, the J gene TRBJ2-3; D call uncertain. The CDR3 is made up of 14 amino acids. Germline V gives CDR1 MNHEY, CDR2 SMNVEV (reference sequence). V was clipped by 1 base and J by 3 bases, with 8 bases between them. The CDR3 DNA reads TGTGCCAGCAGTTTATTCCAGGAAACAGATACGCAGTATTTT. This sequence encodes CASSLFQETDTQYF.